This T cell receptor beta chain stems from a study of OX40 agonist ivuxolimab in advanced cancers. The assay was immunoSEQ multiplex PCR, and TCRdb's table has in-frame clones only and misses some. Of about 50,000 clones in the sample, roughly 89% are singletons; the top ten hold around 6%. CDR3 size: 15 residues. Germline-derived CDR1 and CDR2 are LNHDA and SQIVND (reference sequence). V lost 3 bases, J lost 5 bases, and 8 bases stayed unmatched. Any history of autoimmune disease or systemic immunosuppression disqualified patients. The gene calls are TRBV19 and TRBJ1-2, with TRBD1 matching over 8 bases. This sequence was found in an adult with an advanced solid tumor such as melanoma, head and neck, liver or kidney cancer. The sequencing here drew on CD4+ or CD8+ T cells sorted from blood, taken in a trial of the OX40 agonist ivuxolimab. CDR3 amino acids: CASSMIDRGRYGYTF. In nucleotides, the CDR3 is TGTGCCAGTAGTATGATAGACAGGGGACGTTATGGCTACACCTTC.